A single sample gave rise to the 12 T cell receptor beta chains below, sequenced in a study of blood T cell repertoires in COVID-19. Clones were sequenced by immunoSEQ multiplex PCR, and TCRdb holds only the in-frame ones, with some missing. The repertoire holds 280,000 or so clones, with around 85% as singletons. Sequencing was done on a sample of PBMCs or T cells enriched from blood (not recorded which). These receptors were collected from a man in his thirties or forties who had recovered from COVID-19.

The chain links TRBV4-1 to TRBJ2-1; no clear D. Trimming stripped 1 base from V and 4 bases from J, with 17 bases between. The CDR3 totals 17 residues. Germline values: CDR1 MGHRA, CDR2 YSYEKL. The CDR3 loop reads CASSQVSGSASYNEQFF. The CDR3 DNA is TGCGCCAGCAGCCAAGTTTCCGGGTCCGCGTCGTACAATGAGCAGTTCTTC.

The rearrangement joins TRBV4-2 to TRBJ1-5; tentative D call: TRBD1 (5 bases). Germline V CDR1 and CDR2: LGHNA, YNFKEQ. There are 15 residues in the CDR3. V lost 0 bases to trimming and J lost 2 bases, with 8 bases between them. The CDR3 here is CASSQETGGNQPQHF. The CDR3 DNA reads TGTGCCAGCAGCCAAGAGACGGGGGGCAATCAGCCCCAGCATTTT.

This clone came up a few times. The chain recombines TRBV2 with TRBJ2-3; D gene ambiguous. The CDR3 extends over 15 amino acids. V was clipped by 5 bases and J by 0 bases, with 12 bases between them. CDR1 and CDR2 from the germline V gene are SNHLY and FYNNEI. This CDR3 is CASSILSSSTDTQYF. In DNA, the CDR3 is TGTGCCAGCAGTATCCTCTCTAGTAGCACAGATACGCAGTATTTT.

The J gene is TRBJ1-4, the V gene TRBV19; D ambiguous. V dropped 4 bases and J dropped 7 bases, with 10 bases sitting between them. Germline values: CDR1 LNHDA, CDR2 SQIVND (reference sequence). The CDR3 runs 13 residues. CDR3 sequence reads: CASSTRRGEKLFF. The CDR3 nucleotides are TGTGCCAGTAGTACCAGGCGGGGTGAAAAACTGTTTTTT.

The V and J genes are TRBV10-3 and TRBJ1-2; tentative D call: TRBD1 (5 bases). The CDR3 has 12 residues. Deletions cut 5 bases from V and 10 bases from J, with 14 bases between. Germline CDR1 ENHRY, CDR2 SYGVKD. CDR3 nucleotides: TGTGCCATCAGTCCCGGGACTCACTCCTACACCTTC. Translating gives CAISPGTHSYTF.

This chain connects TRBV5-4 to TRBJ2-7; 8 nucleotides align to TRBD1. Germline V gives CDR1 SGHNT, CDR2 YYREEE (reference sequence). CDR3 length: 14 residues. Unmatched junction bases numbered 6, after V lost 2 bases and J lost 5 bases. The CDR3 protein is CASSFSTGEDEQYF. CDR3 DNA: TGTGCCAGCAGCTTCTCGACAGGGGAGGACGAGCAGTACTTC.

The rearrangement uses TRBV24-1 and TRBJ1-1; D uncertain. From germline, CDR1 is KGHDR and CDR2 SFDVKD. V was trimmed by 3 bases and J by 3 bases, leaving 7 bases between them. The CDR3 consists of 13 residues. CDR3 bases: TGTGCCACCAGTGATACTGGTGACACTGAAGCTTTCTTT. It codes for CATSDTGDTEAFF.

The count of this clone is one. CDR3 DNA sequence: TGCGCCAGCAGCTTGTTTCCAGGGTCCTACAATGAGCAGTTCTTC. Its protein product is CASSLFPGSYNEQFF. This sequence joins TRBV5-1 and TRBJ2-1, with D tentatively TRBD1 (5 bases). CDR1 is SGHRS, CDR2 YFSETQ, per germline. This CDR3 region has 15 residues. Trimming pared 1 base from V and 1 base from J, leaving 9 bases between.

This rearrangement joins TRBV3-1 (or the pseudogene TRBV3-2) to TRBJ1-2; weak D call: TRBD1 (6 bases). The germline gives CDR1 LGHDT, CDR2 YNNKEL (reference sequence). V was clipped by 1 base and J by 4 bases, with 13 bases between them. The CDR3 contains 15 residues. The CDR3 DNA reads as TGTGCCAGCAGCCAAGTTGGACAGTTCGGCTATGGCTACACCTTC. Its protein is CASSQVGQFGYGYTF.

The rearrangement links TRBV15 to TRBJ1-4; 7 nucleotides match TRBD1. The germline V gene encodes CDR1 LNHNV and CDR2 YYDKDF (reference sequence). The CDR3 is made up of 13 amino acids. V gave up 6 bases and J gave up 7 bases; unmatched junction bases: 5. DNA for the CDR3: TGTGCCACCAGTCAGGGGGTGGGTGAAAAACTGTTTTTT. Its protein product is CATSQGVGEKLFF.

This rearrangement joins TRBV5-1 to TRBJ2-2, with D perhaps matching TRBD1 (5 bases). This CDR3 has 14 residues. Trimming shortened V by 2 bases and J by 6 bases, and 11 bases separated the two germline ends. The germline CDR1 and CDR2 sequences are SGHRS and YFSETQ. The CDR3 nucleotides read TGCGCCAGCAGCTTACGACAGTCCCCCGGGGAGCTGTTTTTT. Translating gives CASSLRQSPGELFF.

A note on this clone: The identical CDR3 is also encoded by other nucleotide sequences in the sample. V gene TRBV5-1 combines with J gene TRBJ1-6; the match to TRBD1 covers 9 bases. The CDR3 sequence is 15 residues long. The V segment lost 0 bases and the J segment 10 bases; nucleotides outside the gene matches: 5. Germline loops: CDR1 SGHRS, CDR2 YFSETQ. The CDR3 DNA is TGCGCCAGCAGCTTGGGGACAGGGGTAAACTCACCCCTCCACTTT. This gives the protein CASSLGTGVNSPLHF.